The source of this T cell receptor (beta chain) is a study of response to subunit inactivated influenza vaccine. General study points: Authors suggested each seasonal influenza vaccination recruits few new T cells.

Trimming cost V 4 bases and J 11 bases; bases outside gene matches: 20. This CDR3 region has 17 residues. Germline CDR1 WSHSY, CDR2 SAAADI. TCRdb re-analysed the RT-PCR reads in MiXCR, keeping a single row per CDR3 protein. The data contain 650,000 to 800,000 distinct CDR3 sequences, about 15% of them singletons. Comments on this clonotype: Its antigen is undetermined.

This specimen consisted of PBMCs from blood, obtained less than 15 days before vaccination. This rearrangement joins TRBV10-2 to TRBJ1-2; TRBD1 agrees at 9 bases. This clonotype was obtained from a man aged 50-59 years who received an inactivated influenza vaccine. CDR3 residues: CASSGVVIGDRDFGYTF. The CDR3 bases are TGCGCCAGCAGTGGGGTCGTAATCGGGGACAGGGACTTCGGTTACACCTTC.